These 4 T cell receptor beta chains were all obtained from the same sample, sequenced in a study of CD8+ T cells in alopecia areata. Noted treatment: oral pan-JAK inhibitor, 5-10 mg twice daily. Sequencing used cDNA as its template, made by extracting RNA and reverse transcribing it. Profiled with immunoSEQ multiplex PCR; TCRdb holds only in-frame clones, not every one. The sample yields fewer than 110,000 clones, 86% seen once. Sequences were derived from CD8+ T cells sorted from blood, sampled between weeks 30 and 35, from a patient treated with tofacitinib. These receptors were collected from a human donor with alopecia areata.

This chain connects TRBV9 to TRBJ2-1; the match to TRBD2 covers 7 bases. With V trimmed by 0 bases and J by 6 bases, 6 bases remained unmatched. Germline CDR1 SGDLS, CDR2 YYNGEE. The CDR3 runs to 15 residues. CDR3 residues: CASSVVAGASNEQFF. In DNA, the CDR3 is TGTGCCAGCAGCGTAGTGGCGGGAGCTAGCAATGAGCAGTTCTTC. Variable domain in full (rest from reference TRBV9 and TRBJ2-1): DSGVTQTPKHLITATGQRVTLRCSPRSGDLSVYWYQQSLDQGLQFLIQYYNGEERAKGNILERFSAQQFPDLHSELNLSSLELGDSALYFCASSVVAGASNEQFFGPGTRLTVL.

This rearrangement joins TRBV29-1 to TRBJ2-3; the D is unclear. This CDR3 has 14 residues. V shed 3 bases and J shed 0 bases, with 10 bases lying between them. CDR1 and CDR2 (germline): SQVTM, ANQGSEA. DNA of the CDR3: TGCAGCGTTGAGGAGATCGGTAGCACAGATACGCAGTATTTT. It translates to CSVEEIGSTDTQYF.

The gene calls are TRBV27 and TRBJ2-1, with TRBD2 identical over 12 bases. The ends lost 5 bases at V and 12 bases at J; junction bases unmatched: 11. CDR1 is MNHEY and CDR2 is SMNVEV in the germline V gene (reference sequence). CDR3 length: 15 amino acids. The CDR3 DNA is TGTGCCAGCAGTACCGAGACTAGCGGGAGAAGCGGGCAGTTCTTC. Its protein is CASSTETSGRSGQFF.

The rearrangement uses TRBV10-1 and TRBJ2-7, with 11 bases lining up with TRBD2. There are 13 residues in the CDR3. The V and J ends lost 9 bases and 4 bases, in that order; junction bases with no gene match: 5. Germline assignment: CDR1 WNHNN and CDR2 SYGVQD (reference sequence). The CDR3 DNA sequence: TGCGCCAGTCCGACTAGCGGGACATACGAGCAGTACTTC. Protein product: CASPTSGTYEQYF.